A single sample is the source of the 31 T cell receptor beta chains below, sequenced in a study of cytomegalovirus exposure and HLA in healthy donors. Produced via immunoSEQ multiplex PCR; TCRdb's table is partial and in-frame only. Here the sample spans roughly 200,000 clones, 80% to 85% being singletons. The sequenced sample was PBMCs. These receptors were obtained from a woman aged 25-40 years in good health and CMV-seronegative.

This chain links TRBV18 with TRBJ1-3; D is undetermined. The length of the CDR3 is 16 residues. CDR1 is KGHSH and CDR2 is LQKENI in the germline V gene. V was trimmed by 4 bases and J by 0 bases, leaving 13 bases between them. This chain's CDR3 is CASSRGEGPSGNTIYF. In DNA, the CDR3 is TGTGCCAGCTCACGGGGAGAGGGTCCCTCTGGAAACACCATATATTTT.

This chain links TRBV5-6 with TRBJ2-3; tentative D call: TRBD2 (6 bases). This CDR3 region has 16 residues. V was cut by 3 bases and J by 0 bases, with 14 bases left in between. Germline loops: CDR1 SGHDT, CDR2 YYEEEE. CDR3: CASSSGLTGSTDTQYF. As DNA, the CDR3 is TGTGCCAGCAGCTCGGGACTCACCGGTAGCACAGATACGCAGTATTTT.

The chain uses TRBV28 and TRBJ1-6, with TRBD1 as a possible D gene (5 bases). In germline, CDR1 is MDHEN, CDR2 SYDVKM. The CDR3 runs to 14 residues. Trimming took 4 bases from V and 7 from J, leaving 11 bases between them. The CDR3 DNA reads TGTGCCAGCAGTTACCAGGGTAGGAATTCACCCCTCCACTTT. This sequence encodes CASSYQGRNSPLHF.

This chain joins TRBV6-5 and TRBJ1-3; D unclear. Trimming removed 8 bases at V and 0 bases at J, with 14 bases between. Germline loops: CDR1 MNHEY, CDR2 SVGAGI. The CDR3 is 15 amino acids. The CDR3 protein is CASEEAPSSGNTIYF. DNA for the CDR3: TGTGCCAGCGAGGAGGCCCCATCCTCTGGAAACACCATATATTTT.

The sample holds one count of this clone. The CDR3 is CASETGASGNTIYF. As DNA, the CDR3 is TGTGCCAGTGAGACAGGTGCCTCTGGAAACACCATATATTTT. The V gene is TRBV19, the J gene TRBJ1-3; a weak D match, TRBD1 (6 bases). Trimming shortened V by 8 bases and J by 0 bases, and 11 bases separated the two germline ends. This CDR3 has 14 amino acids. Looked up from germline, CDR1 is LNHDA and CDR2 is SQIVND (reference sequence).

The V call is TRBV6-5, the J call TRBJ1-2; D call uncertain. There are 15 residues in the CDR3. From germline, CDR1 is MNHEY and CDR2 SVGAGI. The V end lost 5 bases, the J end lost 0 bases, and 13 bases lay between the germline ends. Written as DNA, the CDR3 is TGTGCCAGCAGTGGAGGGAGGGCTCCTAACTATGGCTACACCTTC. It yields the protein CASSGGRAPNYGYTF.

This chain joins TRBV27 and TRBJ2-2; 10 bases agree with TRBD2. Germline loops: CDR1 MNHEY, CDR2 SMNVEV (reference sequence). The length of the CDR3 is 18 residues. J gave up 7 bases and V 2 bases, and 13 bases lay outside the gene matches. The CDR3 coding sequence is TGTGCCAGCAGTTTAACAGGGAGCGGGGGGGCCTCCCTCGGGGAGCTGTTTTTT. Amino acid sequence: CASSLTGSGGASLGELFF.

The chain has TRBV7-9 and TRBJ1-2, with D possibly being TRBD1 (6 bases). V was cut by 5 bases and J by 6 bases, with 16 bases left in between. Germline CDR1 and CDR2: SEHNR and FQNEAQ (reference sequence). The CDR3 sequence is 14 residues long. The CDR3 nucleotides are TGTGCCAGCAGCCACCCGGGACAAGAAGATGGCTACACCTTC. This encodes CASSHPGQEDGYTF. Based on the CDR3 plus reference TRBV7-9 and TRBJ1-2, the full variable domain is DTGVSQNPRHKITKRGQNVTFRCDPISEHNRLYWYRQTLGQGPEFLTYFQNEAQLEKSRLLSDRFSAERPKGSFSTLEIQRTEQGDSAMYLCASSHPGQEDGYTFGSGTRLTVV.

The CDR3 spells CASSLKGKDYGYTF. CDR3 coding DNA: TGTGCCAGCAGTTTAAAGGGGAAGGACTATGGCTACACCTTC. The J gene is TRBJ1-2, the V gene TRBV27; tentatively, D is TRBD1 (5 bases). The CDR3 is 14 amino acids. Trimming left V 2 bases short and J 3 bases short, with 10 bases between. CDR1 and CDR2 (germline): MNHEY, SMNVEV (reference sequence).

This clone was seen just once. This sequence joins TRBV7-8 and TRBJ1-2, with 8 nucleotides matching TRBD1. Trimming removed 1 base from V and 1 base from J; junction bases left unmatched: 5. This CDR3 spans 16 amino acids. CDR1 is SGHVS and CDR2 is FQNEAQ in the germline V gene. CDR3 sequence reads: CASSLGGTGGNYGYTF. The CDR3 DNA reads TGTGCCAGCAGCTTAGGAGGGACAGGAGGTAACTATGGCTACACCTTC.

The chain carries TRBV15 and TRBJ1-6; a possible D gene is TRBD1 (6 bases). With 1 base removed from V and 11 bases from J, the gap between germline ends came to 18 bases. The CDR3 totals 16 residues. Germline CDR1 and CDR2: LNHNV and YYDKDF (reference sequence). CDR3: CATSRVVGQFPAPLHF. CDR3 nucleotides: TGTGCCACCAGCAGAGTTGTCGGACAGTTCCCAGCACCCCTCCACTTT.

This chain uses TRBV19 with TRBJ2-7; perhaps TRBD1 as D (6 bases). The germline CDR1 and CDR2 sequences are LNHDA and SQIVND (reference sequence). The CDR3 spans 15 residues. The germline V and J ends were trimmed by 4 bases and 6 bases, with 19 bases remaining between them. The CDR3 region has the DNA TGTGCCAGTAGTACTCTGAGTCAGGGGTACTCCGAGCAGTACTTC. It is translated as CASSTLSQGYSEQYF.

V and J are TRBV7-2 and TRBJ2-1; D is ambiguous. Germline V CDR1 and CDR2: SGHTA, FQGNSA. V was cut by 1 base and J by 9 bases, with 13 bases left in between. The CDR3 is 14 amino acids. The CDR3 loop reads CASSLVIKRSEQFF. CDR3 DNA sequence: TGTGCCAGCAGCTTAGTCATCAAGCGTAGTGAGCAGTTCTTC.

J is TRBJ2-7 and V is TRBV6-5; 8 nucleotides match TRBD1. V lost 6 bases to trimming and J lost 0 bases; unmatched junction nucleotides: 7. Looked up from germline, CDR1 is MNHEY and CDR2 is SVGAGI. The CDR3 runs 15 residues. The CDR3 DNA is TGTGCCAGCAGGTCGGGGCAGGGGGCCTCCTACGAGCAGTACTTC. Its protein is CASRSGQGASYEQYF.

This chain uses TRBV19 with TRBJ1-2; D is perhaps TRBD1 (5 bases). The CDR3 consists of 15 residues. The V gene's germline CDR1 is LNHDA and CDR2 SQIVND (reference sequence). Between the trimmed V and J ends, which lost 7 bases and 6 bases, there was a span of 21 bases. The CDR3 region has the DNA TGTGCCAGTAACCCGCGTTCCAGGGAAGGCGATGGCTACACCTTC. Translating it yields CASNPRSREGDGYTF.

This clone was recorded only once. The CDR3 DNA is TGCGCCAGCAGCTTGGCTACCAATGAGCAGTTCTTC. Its protein product is CASSLATNEQFF. This chain links TRBV5-1 with TRBJ2-1; D unresolved. V was trimmed by 0 bases and J by 6 bases, leaving 4 bases between them. The CDR3 runs 12 residues. CDR1 is SGHRS, CDR2 YFSETQ, per germline.

This chain uses TRBV29-1 with TRBJ2-1; possibly TRBD1 for D (7 bases). CDR3 length: 14 residues. The V end lost 7 bases, the J end lost 7 bases, and 20 bases lay between the germline ends. CDR1 is SQVTM and CDR2 is ANQGSEA in the germline V gene. CDR3 in amino acids: CSDTSWAGGNEQFF. The DNA for the CDR3 is TGCAGCGATACAAGTTGGGCAGGGGGGAATGAGCAGTTCTTC.

V usage is TRBV5-1 and J usage is TRBJ1-1, with D possibly being TRBD1 (6 bases). The germline CDR1 and CDR2 sequences are SGHRS and YFSETQ. This CDR3 contains 14 residues. Trimming took off 2 bases at V and 5 bases at J, with 13 bases between the two ends. CDR3 sequence (DNA): TGCGCCAGCAGCTTTATACAGGGAGAAACTGAAGCTTTCTTT. Encoded protein: CASSFIQGETEAFF.

The chain is built from TRBV5-4 and TRBJ1-5; 8 bases are shared with TRBD1. The CDR3 loop spans 15 amino acids. In germline, CDR1 is SGHNT, CDR2 YYREEE (reference sequence). V dropped 4 bases and J dropped 3; count of bases not matched to a gene: 6. CDR3 bases: TGTGCCAGCAGCCCAGGGGGCGTTAACAATCAGCCCCAGCATTTT. Its protein is CASSPGGVNNQPQHF.

CDR3 nucleotide sequence: TGTGCCAGCAGTGCCCAGGTGGGTACTGAAGCTTTCTTT. Protein: CASSAQVGTEAFF. The chain uses TRBV6-1 and TRBJ1-1; D unclear. The germline V gene encodes CDR1 MNHNS and CDR2 SASEGT. This CDR3 has 13 amino acids. Trimming pared 4 bases from V and 5 bases from J, leaving 11 bases between.

The count of this clone is one. The J gene is TRBJ1-4, the V gene TRBV5-1; D remains ambiguous. The CDR3 loop spans 13 amino acids. Looked up from germline, CDR1 is SGHRS and CDR2 is YFSETQ. V lost 6 bases to trimming and J lost 7 bases, with 13 bases between them. The CDR3 bases are TGCGCCAGCACCGAACACCGGGGTGAAAAACTGTTTTTT. Amino acids: CASTEHRGEKLFF.

V and J are TRBV5-6 and TRBJ1-6; 7 positions agree with TRBD1. Germline V CDR1 and CDR2: SGHDT, YYEEEE. Unmatched junction bases numbered 14, after V lost 3 bases and J lost 5 bases. This CDR3 is 18 amino acids long. As DNA, the CDR3 is TGTGCCAGCAGCTCGATAACCTCAGGGGGGAATCATAATTCACCCCTCCACTTT. Translating it yields CASSSITSGGNHNSPLHF.

J is TRBJ2-5 and V is TRBV30, with TRBD1 as a possible D gene (6 bases). CDR1 and CDR2 from the germline V gene are GTSNPN and SVGIG (reference sequence). V lost 3 bases and J lost 4, with 15 bases in between. The CDR3 has 14 amino acids. CDR3 sequence (DNA): TGTGCCTGGAGGGCACAGGGATCGACAGAGACCCAGTACTTC. This gives the protein CAWRAQGSTETQYF.

This clone was recorded a few times. V gene TRBV2 combines with J gene TRBJ1-2, with D perhaps matching TRBD1 (5 bases). The germline gives CDR1 SNHLY, CDR2 FYNNEI. V lost 7 bases and J lost 8, with 20 bases in between. This CDR3 contains 14 residues. The DNA for the CDR3 is TGTGCCAGCAAGGAAGCGGACGGACATGGAGGCTACACCTTC. This codes for CASKEADGHGGYTF.

The genes are TRBV11-1 and TRBJ2-7, with 9 bases lining up with TRBD1. The CDR3 contains 14 residues. J gave up 3 bases and V 5 bases, and 5 bases lay outside the gene matches. Germline V lookup: CDR1 SGHAT, CDR2 FQDESV (reference sequence). The CDR3 loop is CASSLRGQGYEQYF. The CDR3 DNA follows: TGTGCCAGCAGCCTAAGGGGACAGGGCTACGAGCAGTACTTC.

The CDR3 DNA sequence: TGTGCCAGCAGTTACTCCGGGGCGGGAAGATCCTACGAGCAGTACTTC. Protein sequence: CASSYSGAGRSYEQYF. V usage is TRBV6-5 and J usage is TRBJ2-7, with D possibly TRBD2 on 6 matching bases. The CDR3 extends over 16 amino acids. Germline V gene data show CDR1 as MNHEY and CDR2 as SVGAGI. Trimming shortened V by 0 bases and J by 1 base, and 13 bases separated the two germline ends.

The rearrangement joins TRBV7-9 to TRBJ1-2; D uncertain. Trimming took off 5 bases at V and 1 base at J, with 8 bases between the two ends. This CDR3 is built from 13 residues. The germline V gene encodes CDR1 SEHNR and CDR2 FQNEAQ (reference sequence). The CDR3 DNA is TGTGCCAGCAGCAGTGGCCTTAACTATGGCTACACCTTC. Amino acid sequence: CASSSGLNYGYTF.

The rearrangement links TRBV7-2 to TRBJ2-1; 11 bases match TRBD1. Germline V gives CDR1 SGHTA, CDR2 FQGNSA. V lost 6 bases, J lost 4 bases, and 5 bases stayed unmatched. CDR3 size: 15 residues. Here the CDR3 reads CASRGGTGGYNEQFF. For the CDR3, the DNA is TGTGCCAGCAGAGGAGGGACAGGGGGTTACAATGAGCAGTTCTTC.

The chain carries TRBV10-2 and TRBJ2-7; D possibly corresponds to TRBD2 (5 bases). CDR3 length: 13 amino acids. Germline V gene data show CDR1 as WSHSY and CDR2 as SAAADI. The ends were cut back, 5 bases at V and 4 bases at J, with 12 bases in the middle. The CDR3 reads CASSPGERYEQYF. For the CDR3, the DNA is TGCGCCAGCAGTCCTGGGGAGCGGTACGAGCAGTACTTC.

The chain has TRBV19 and TRBJ1-5, with no clear D. This CDR3 comprises 13 residues. CDR1 and CDR2 (germline): LNHDA, SQIVND (reference sequence). V was pared by 1 base and J by 4 bases, with 5 bases between. CDR3 amino acids: CASSIGGNQPQHF. Here the CDR3 DNA reads TGTGCCAGTAGTATAGGAGGGAATCAGCCCCAGCATTTT. Supplemented by reference TRBV19 and TRBJ1-5, the full variable domain reads DGGITQSPKYLFRKEGQNVTLSCEQNLNHDAMYWYRQDPGQGLRLIYYSQIVNDFQKGDIAEGYSVSREKKESFPLTVTSAQKNPTAFYLCASSIGGNQPQHFGDGTRLSIL.

This clone showed up just a few times. The chain recombines TRBV27 with TRBJ1-6; 9 bases align to TRBD1. CDR1 MNHEY and CDR2 SMNVEV come from the germline V gene (reference sequence). This CDR3 spans 15 amino acids. Germline trimming cut 8 bases from V and 4 bases from J; bases unmatched to any gene: 6. The CDR3 spells CASSADRGYNSPLHF. CDR3 sequence (DNA): TGTGCCAGCTCTGCGGACAGGGGTTATAATTCACCCCTCCACTTT.